This passage covers 17 T cell receptor beta chains from one sample sequenced in a study of T cell responses to AZD1222 COVID-19 vaccine (dated by TCRdb to the early 2020s). Libraries came from the immunoSEQ multiplex PCR assay. Drawn from immuneACCESS, this table holds only the in-frame rearrangements with V and J called that TCRdb kept. Clones are partly lost; checked studies trace under half to an unresolved V gene and leave the rest unexplained. A total of more than 120,000 clones appear in this sample, about 86% of them only once. The ten largest clones add up to about 4.8% of the sample. This sample's time point label indicates: about 28 days (+/-7) after the second vaccine dose. The sample in question was peripheral blood, obtained 28 days after the second AZD1222 dose. The receptors were gathered from an adult who received the AZD1222 COVID-19 vaccine.

CDR3: CARVTSGQETQYF. The CDR3 region has the DNA TGCGCCAGAGTGACTAGCGGGCAAGAGACCCAGTACTTC. The chain recombines TRBV5-1 with TRBJ2-5; 10 bases line up with TRBD2. The V gene end was trimmed by 8 bases and the J gene end by 2 bases; junction bases not matched to a gene: 3. Germline V gene sequence: CDR1 SGHRS, CDR2 YFSETQ. The length of the CDR3 is 13 residues.

This clone was seen once. This chain connects TRBV10-3 to TRBJ2-1; no clear D. The CDR3 sequence is 12 residues long. V was cut by 10 bases and J by 5 bases, with 12 bases left in between. Germline CDR1 ENHRY, CDR2 SYGVKD. CDR3 sequence: CATTQLHNEQFF. For the CDR3, the DNA is TGTGCCACCACTCAGTTGCACAATGAGCAGTTCTTC.

As DNA, the CDR3 is TGTGCCAGCAGTCAACAGGGAGCCCTGAACACTGAAGCTTTCTTT. Encoded protein: CASSQQGALNTEAFF. The V call is TRBV6-5, the J call TRBJ1-1; maybe TRBD1 (6 bases). V was pared by 5 bases and J by 0 bases, with 13 bases between. Germline CDR1 MNHEY, CDR2 SVGAGI. The CDR3 is 15 amino acids.

This clone showed up just a few times. The gene calls are TRBV6-6 and TRBJ1-2; TRBD1 is a possible D gene (5 bases). Between the trimmed V and J ends, which lost 2 bases and 8 bases, there was a span of 12 bases. CDR1 and CDR2 from the germline V gene are MNHNY and SVGAGI (reference sequence). The CDR3 spans 13 residues. The CDR3 DNA follows: TGTGCCAGCAGTTACCTGGGTCCAGGGGGCTACACCTTC. The encoded protein is CASSYLGPGGYTF.

This clone was counted a few times. Here the CDR3 DNA reads TGTGCCAGCAGCTTAGGAAGTCTGGGGAATGAGCAGTTCTTC. This codes for CASSLGSLGNEQFF. V and J are TRBV7-9 and TRBJ2-1; D gene unclear. V was trimmed by 1 base and J by 7 bases, leaving 11 bases between them. From germline, CDR1 is SEHNR and CDR2 FQNEAQ (reference sequence). The CDR3 totals 14 residues.

This chain uses TRBV6-1 with TRBJ2-1; D gene uncertain. V dropped 3 bases and J dropped 7 bases, with 13 bases sitting between them. The CDR3 extends over 14 amino acids. The germline V gene has CDR1 MNHNS and CDR2 SASEGT. In nucleotides, the CDR3 is TGTGCCAGCAGTGACCCCTTAGTTAAGAATGAGCAGTTCTTC. This codes for CASSDPLVKNEQFF.

The V and J genes are TRBV28 and TRBJ1-1; D uncertain. V lost 8 bases to trimming and J lost 5 bases, with 12 bases between them. Germline values: CDR1 MDHEN, CDR2 SYDVKM. The CDR3 totals 12 residues. CDR3 in DNA: TGTGCCAGCGGGTCTTTCGAAACTGAAGCTTTCTTT. It encodes CASGSFETEAFF.

The J gene is TRBJ2-1, the V gene TRBV3-1 (or the pseudogene TRBV3-2), with D perhaps given as TRBD1 or TRBD2 (5 bases each). V was cut by 3 bases and J by 9 bases, with 12 bases left in between. Looked up from germline, CDR1 is LGHDT and CDR2 is YNNKEL (reference sequence). The CDR3 covers 13 residues. CDR3 sequence: CASSQGVATEQFF. As DNA, the CDR3 is TGTGCCAGCAGCCAGGGGGTAGCGACTGAGCAGTTCTTC.

The chain recombines TRBV6-5 with TRBJ2-7; D gene uncertain. The CDR3 runs to 15 residues. V lost 0 bases and J 6 bases, leaving 15 bases between the germline ends. From germline, CDR1 is MNHEY and CDR2 SVGAGI. For the CDR3, the DNA is TGTGCCAGCAGTTACTCCCCCGGGCCCAACGGCGAGCAGTACTTC. It is translated as CASSYSPGPNGEQYF.

This clone showed up just a few times. Additional DNA sequences in this sample encode the identical CDR3. The genes are TRBV5-6 and TRBJ2-7, with unresolved D. CDR3 length: 11 amino acids. V lost 4 bases and J 3 bases, leaving 5 bases between the germline ends. The V gene's germline CDR1 is SGHDT and CDR2 YYEEEE. The CDR3 sequence is CASSLFYEQYF. The CDR3 coding sequence is TGTGCCAGCAGCCTATTCTACGAGCAGTACTTC. Variable domain in full (rest from reference TRBV5-6 and TRBJ2-7): DAGVTQSPTHLIKTRGQQVTLRCSPKSGHDTVSWYQQALGQGPQFIFQYYEEEERQRGNFPDRFSGHQFPNYSSELNVNALLLGDSALYLCASSLFYEQYFGPGTRLTVT.

V gene TRBV12-3 or TRBV12-4 combines with J gene TRBJ1-2; D possibly corresponds to TRBD1 (6 bases). V lost 6 bases and J lost 4, with 12 bases in between. The CDR3 totals 13 residues. CDR3 DNA sequence: TGTGCCAGCAGCACCGGACAGCCCTATGGCTACACCTTC. As protein: CASSTGQPYGYTF.

The V call is TRBV7-2, the J call TRBJ2-3; D is unclear. CDR1 is SGHTA and CDR2 is FQGNSA in the germline V gene. The CDR3 runs 12 residues. Trimming pared 4 bases from V and 2 bases from J, leaving 4 bases between. CDR3 residues: CASSSYTDTQYF. CDR3 coding DNA: TGTGCCAGCAGCTCCTACACAGATACGCAGTATTTT.

CDR3 bases: TGTGCCAGCAGCCGCGGGAGGTTGAACACTGAAGCTTTCTTT. It encodes CASSRGRLNTEAFF. V gene TRBV6-5 combines with J gene TRBJ1-1; D is undetermined. Germline loops: CDR1 MNHEY, CDR2 SVGAGI. V gave up 6 bases and J gave up 0 bases, with 11 bases separating them. CDR3 length: 14 residues.

The chain carries TRBV6-5 and TRBJ1-5; no reliable D call. In germline, CDR1 is MNHEY, CDR2 SVGAGI. CDR3 length: 15 residues. Trimming cost V 5 bases and J 0 bases, with 11 bases left between them. The DNA for the CDR3 is TGTGCCAGCAGTCCGGTAATATATAGCAATCAGCCCCAGCATTTT. Its protein is CASSPVIYSNQPQHF.

V usage is TRBV5-1 and J usage is TRBJ1-6; weak D call: TRBD1 (5 bases). Trimming removed 3 bases from V and 0 bases from J, with 13 bases in between. The CDR3 is 17 amino acids. The germline gives CDR1 SGHRS, CDR2 YFSETQ. CDR3 in amino acids: CASSWGRERSYNSPLHF. As DNA, the CDR3 is TGCGCCAGCAGCTGGGGCAGGGAACGCTCCTATAATTCACCCCTCCACTTT.

The chain's CDR3 is CASSQVDNPYEQYF. Written as DNA, the CDR3 is TGTGCCAGCAGCCAAGTGGATAACCCCTACGAGCAGTACTTC. This sequence joins TRBV3-1 (or the pseudogene TRBV3-2) and TRBJ2-7; no definite D call. Germline values: CDR1 LGHDT, CDR2 YNNKEL (reference sequence). The CDR3 consists of 14 residues. Trimming shortened V by 1 base and J by 2 bases, and 9 bases separated the two germline ends.

This clone appeared a few times. This sequence joins TRBV19 and TRBJ1-6; possible D gene TRBD1, 5 bases. This CDR3 spans 14 amino acids. Deletions cut 3 bases from V and 10 bases from J, with 13 bases between. CDR1 and CDR2 (germline): LNHDA, SQIVND (reference sequence). CDR3 protein: CASSIRGVGSPLHF. CDR3 sequence (DNA): TGTGCCAGTAGTATCCGGGGGGTCGGATCACCCCTCCACTTT.